The rows below give T cell receptor beta chains drawn from one sample of a study of blood T cell repertoires in COVID-19. Profiling relied on immunoSEQ multiplex PCR, and the TCRdb table lists in-frame clones only, not all of them. Among 250,000 to 350,000 clones listed, roughly 88% were seen once. Sequenced material: peripheral blood. The receptors shown here come from a woman between 45 and 65 years old with active or convalescent COVID-19. The CDR3 runs from the conserved cysteine through the conserved F or W. The order of the fields is clone size, V gene, D gene, J gene, CDR3 protein, CDR3 DNA. A D gene is named only where the DNA matches it firmly. Size tells how often a clone was seen (once, few, many) or the class of an expanded clone, and some rows leave it out.

size: once; V: TRBV27; D: TRBD1; J: TRBJ1-1; CDR3: CASTTGGTLDTEAFF; DNA: TGTGCCAGCACGACAGGGGGTACCCTCGACACTGAAGCTTTCTTT
size: NA; V: TRBV2; D: NA; J: TRBJ2-5; CDR3: CASSPNSPGETQYF; DNA: TGTGCCAGCAGCCCTAATTCCCCGGGGGAGACCCAGTACTTC
size: NA; V: TRBV19; D: NA; J: TRBJ1-6; CDR3: CASSSLSDSPLHF; DNA: TGTGCCAGTAGCTCACTCAGCGATTCACCCCTCCACTTT
size: NA; V: TRBV11-1; D: TRBD2; J: TRBJ2-1; CDR3: CASRSGGRYNEQFF; DNA: TGTGCCAGCAGATCGGGGGGGCGTTACAATGAGCAGTTCTTC
size: once; V: TRBV6-5; D: TRBD1; J: TRBJ1-6; CDR3: CASSSDRGENSPLHF; DNA: TGTGCCAGCAGCTCAGACAGGGGGGAGAATTCACCCCTCCACTTT
size: NA; V: TRBV7-8; D: TRBD2; J: TRBJ2-3; CDR3: CASSSRTSGGVDTQYF; DNA: TGTGCCAGCAGCTCCCGGACTAGCGGGGGGGTAGATACGCAGTATTTT
size: NA; V: TRBV7-2; D: NA; J: TRBJ1-5; CDR3: CASSPFGPGNNQPQHF; DNA: TGTGCCAGCAGCCCCTTCGGTCCGGGAAACAATCAGCCCCAGCATTTT
size: NA; V: TRBV9; D: NA; J: TRBJ2-7; CDR3: CASSTGQPYEQYF; DNA: TGTGCCAGCAGCACAGGACAGCCCTACGAGCAGTACTTC
size: NA; V: TRBV3-1/TRBV3-2; D: NA; J: TRBJ2-4; CDR3: CASSQGSVSDIQYF; DNA: TGTGCCAGCAGCCAAGGGTCCGTAAGCGACATTCAGTACTTC
size: few; V: TRBV28; D: NA; J: TRBJ1-2; CDR3: CASGGGGEVYGYTF; DNA: TGTGCCAGCGGAGGGGGGGGCGAGGTCTATGGCTACACCTTC